The sequence of this T cell receptor beta chain was determined in a study of T cells in Graves' hyperthyroidism and ophthalmopathy. Study-wide findings and caveats: Most clonotypes expanded in the thyroid (above 0.001) were also present in blood.

Exclusion followed for patients with uncontrolled infection, other autoimmune disease, pregnancy or lactation. Diagnosing involved the use of clinical symptoms, serum thyroxine and TRAb, thyroid ultrasound and orbital computed tomography. This sample holds PBMCs from around 9.9 ml fresh peripheral blood. From RNA transcripts, TCR beta CDR3 regions were amplified. The primer set for the first-round RT-PCR of the TCR CDR3 was HTBI. TCRdb redid the calling of the multiplex PCR reads with MiXCR, one entry per CDR3 protein. The sample has 800,000 or so distinct CDR3 sequences, 38% seen once. The CDR3 covers 16 residues. CDR1 is SGHTA and CDR2 is FQGTGA in the germline V gene. The V end was cut by 5 bases, the J end by 0 bases, with 16 bases between. For this clonotype: The antigen is undetermined.

Sequencing was done on a sample of blood. The sequence was collected from a man aged 18-30 years with Graves' hyperthyroidism. The gene calls are TRBV7-3 and TRBJ1-2, with a weak D call TRBD1 (5 bases). The CDR3 nucleotides read TGTGCCAGCAGCCTAATGCGACAGCTATCTAACTATGGCTACACCTTC. Translation gives CASSLMRQLSNYGYTF.